The 25 T cell receptor beta chains below come from one sample, sequenced in a study of T cells in Graves' hyperthyroidism and ophthalmopathy. Amplified TCR beta CDR3 regions derived from RNA transcripts. Primed by the HTBI set, a first-round RT-PCR was run on the TCR CDR3. TCRdb reprocessed the multiplex PCR reads with MiXCR, giving one entry per CDR3 protein. The sample lists more than 350,000 distinct CDR3 sequences, roughly 15% occurring once. Input material: blood. Every receptor here comes from a woman aged 60-75 years with Graves' ophthalmopathy.

This clonotype was counted at least ten times. The gene calls are TRBV18 and TRBJ2-1; D is uncertain. CDR1 is KGHSH, CDR2 LQKENI, per germline. CDR3 length: 13 amino acids. Trimming took 4 bases from V and 5 from J, leaving 9 bases between them. The CDR3 bases are TGTGCCAGCTCACTCATAGGCGACAATGAGCAGTTCTTC. Translated, it gives CASSLIGDNEQFF.

The V and J genes are TRBV7-9 and TRBJ2-7; 11 bases align to TRBD2. This CDR3 has 14 amino acids. Trimming cost V 1 base and J 7 bases; bases outside gene matches: 3. The germline V gene encodes CDR1 SEHNR and CDR2 FQNEAQ (reference sequence). Here the CDR3 DNA reads TGTGCCAGCAGCTTAGACGGACTAGCGGGTGAGCAGTACTTC. As protein: CASSLDGLAGEQYF.

This chain connects TRBV30 to TRBJ2-3; 8 nucleotides align to TRBD2. The germline V gene encodes CDR1 GTSNPN and CDR2 SVGIG (reference sequence). V dropped 0 bases and J dropped 4; count of bases not matched to a gene: 9. The CDR3 is 16 amino acids. The CDR3 DNA is TGTGCCTGGAGTGTTCTCAAGACTAGCGTCCCAGATACGCAGTATTTT. Encoded protein: CAWSVLKTSVPDTQYF.

This clonotype came up a few times. The rearrangement uses TRBV28 and TRBJ2-2; weak D call: TRBD1 (6 bases). This CDR3 is 14 amino acids long. Per the germline V gene, CDR1 is MDHEN and CDR2 is SYDVKM. V was trimmed by 3 bases and J by 9 bases, leaving 14 bases between them. The CDR3 bases are TGTGCCAGCAGTTTTGTGCAGGGGCCGCGGGAGCTGTTTTTT. This sequence encodes CASSFVQGPRELFF.

This clonotype was counted at least ten times. This chain uses TRBV18 with TRBJ1-5; TRBD1 agrees at 8 bases. Germline loops: CDR1 KGHSH, CDR2 LQKENI. The V gene end was trimmed by 2 bases and the J gene end by 5 bases; junction bases not matched to a gene: 5. CDR3 length: 15 amino acids. The CDR3 loop reads CASSPSGQVHQPQHF. The DNA of the CDR3 is TGTGCCAGCTCACCATCGGGACAGGTTCATCAGCCCCAGCATTTT.

This clonotype was detected ten times or more. The chain employs TRBV6-1 and TRBJ1-5; D is uncertain. Trimming removed 0 bases from V and 0 bases from J, with 3 bases in between. Per the germline V gene, CDR1 is MNHNS and CDR2 is SASEGT. The CDR3 extends over 14 amino acids. CDR3: CASSEAGSNQPQHF. For the CDR3, the DNA is TGTGCCAGCAGTGAAGCGGGTAGCAATCAGCCCCAGCATTTT.

The chain is built from TRBV24-1 and TRBJ2-7; tentatively, D is TRBD1 (5 bases). The V end was cut by 1 base, the J end by 5 bases, with 11 bases between. Germline assignment: CDR1 KGHDR and CDR2 SFDVKD. CDR3 length: 14 amino acids. CDR3 residues: CATSDLKEGDEQYF. The CDR3 nucleotides read TGTGCCACCAGTGATTTAAAGGAAGGGGACGAGCAGTACTTC.

The sample holds many counts of this clonotype. V gene TRBV12-3 or TRBV12-4 combines with J gene TRBJ2-5; 9 bases agree with TRBD1. V lost 6 bases, J lost 0 bases, and 5 bases stayed unmatched. This CDR3 has 15 residues. The CDR3 DNA reads TGTGCCAGCAGCCCGGGACAGGGCCACCAAGAGACCCAGTACTTC. It encodes CASSPGQGHQETQYF.

This clonotype was seen repeatedly, ten times or more. Written as DNA, the CDR3 is TGTGCCAGCAGCTTAGCCACAACTAGCGGGGTCTCCTACGAGCAGTACTTC. This gives the protein CASSLATTSGVSYEQYF. The chain couples TRBV7-8 to TRBJ2-7; TRBD2 agrees at 10 bases. The CDR3 contains 17 residues. From germline, CDR1 is SGHVS and CDR2 FQNEAQ. The V segment lost 0 bases and the J segment 0 bases; nucleotides outside the gene matches: 5.

This clonotype was observed many times. The chain carries TRBV28 and TRBJ1-1; TRBD1 is a possible D gene (5 bases). The germline V gene encodes CDR1 MDHEN and CDR2 SYDVKM. V was clipped by 8 bases and J by 8 bases, with 18 bases between them. There are 13 residues in the CDR3. The CDR3, as DNA: TGTGCCAGCTACTCCTTCGGGACGAGGGAAGCTTTCTTT. This translates into CASYSFGTREAFF. Complete variable domain (other parts from reference TRBV28 and TRBJ1-1): DVKVTQSSRYLVKRTGEKVFLECVQDMDHENMFWYRQDPGLGLRLIYFSYDVKMKEKGDIPEGYSVSREKKERFSLILESASTNQTSMYLCASYSFGTREAFFGQGTRLTVV.

The table lists this clonotype with many counts. This chain uses TRBV28 with TRBJ2-7, with D maybe TRBD1 (5 bases). With 3 bases removed from V and 0 bases from J, the gap between germline ends came to 12 bases. Germline V lookup: CDR1 MDHEN, CDR2 SYDVKM. This CDR3 region has 15 residues. In DNA form, the CDR3 reads TGTGCCAGCAGTTTTTCACAGGCTTTCTCCTACGAGCAGTACTTC. This encodes CASSFSQAFSYEQYF. Combining the CDR3 with reference TRBV28 and TRBJ2-7 gives the whole variable domain DVKVTQSSRYLVKRTGEKVFLECVQDMDHENMFWYRQDPGLGLRLIYFSYDVKMKEKGDIPEGYSVSREKKERFSLILESASTNQTSMYLCASSFSQAFSYEQYFGPGTRLTVT.

The chain joins TRBV6-1 to TRBJ2-5; tentative D call: TRBD1 (5 bases). This CDR3 spans 12 amino acids. Trimming shortened V by 6 bases and J by 1 base, and 6 bases separated the two germline ends. Germline V CDR1 and CDR2: MNHNS, SASEGT. The CDR3 loop reads CASSRVQETQYF. The CDR3 nucleotides are TGTGCCAGCAGCAGGGTCCAAGAGACCCAGTACTTC.

The V gene is TRBV9, the J gene TRBJ2-5; no firm D call. CDR3 length: 14 residues. Germline assignment: CDR1 SGDLS and CDR2 YYNGEE. Trimming took 0 bases from V and 0 from J, leaving 6 bases between them. The CDR3 is CASSVGLYQETQYF. CDR3 nucleotide sequence: TGTGCCAGCAGCGTAGGTTTGTACCAAGAGACCCAGTACTTC.

The V gene is TRBV6-1, the J gene TRBJ1-5; D possibly corresponds to TRBD1 (6 bases). Germline V gene sequence: CDR1 MNHNS, CDR2 SASEGT. The CDR3 totals 14 residues. The ends were cut back, 5 bases at V and 7 bases at J, with 15 bases in the middle. CDR3 in DNA: TGTGCCAGCAGTTGGCTCAGGGGCGGGCAGCCCCAGCATTTT. Translating gives CASSWLRGGQPQHF.

This clonotype has a handful of counts. The J gene is TRBJ2-5, the V gene TRBV15, with no clear D. Germline CDR1 reads LNHNV; CDR2 reads YYDKDF (reference sequence). The ends were cut back, 0 bases at V and 0 bases at J, with 8 bases in the middle. CDR3 length equals 15 residues. CDR3 region: CATSRDRQHQETQYF. DNA for the CDR3: TGTGCCACCAGCAGAGATCGTCAGCACCAAGAGACCCAGTACTTC.

At least ten counts were recorded for this clonotype. The genes are TRBV6-5 and TRBJ2-2, with TRBD2 matching 9 bases. V lost 2 bases, J lost 4 bases, and 5 bases stayed unmatched. In germline, CDR1 is MNHEY, CDR2 SVGAGI. This CDR3 comprises 16 residues. CDR3 sequence: CASSYELAGITGELFF. CDR3 in DNA: TGTGCCAGCAGTTACGAACTAGCGGGTATCACCGGGGAGCTGTTTTTT.

This clonotype was recorded many times. The V gene is TRBV6-1, the J gene TRBJ1-1; D is unresolved. V lost 10 bases, J lost 4 bases, and 19 bases lay in between. This CDR3 is 14 amino acids long. The V gene's germline CDR1 is MNHNS and CDR2 SASEGT. The CDR3 DNA is TGTGCCACCCGGTTTTCGAGTGTGGGCACTGAAGCTTTCTTT. Its protein product is CATRFSSVGTEAFF.

As DNA, the CDR3 is TGCGCCAGCAGCTTCTCCAGCGGAGGCCCAGATACGCAGTATTTT. It is translated as CASSFSSGGPDTQYF. The chain has TRBV5-1 and TRBJ2-3, with a weak D call TRBD2 (5 bases). Germline CDR1 reads SGHRS; CDR2 reads YFSETQ. The germline V and J ends were trimmed by 2 bases and 4 bases, with 14 bases remaining between them. The CDR3 loop spans 15 amino acids.

This clonotype has ten or more counts. The chain couples TRBV6-1 to TRBJ1-1; possibly TRBD1 for D (6 bases). Trimming took off 0 bases at V and 3 bases at J, with 8 bases between the two ends. CDR1 is MNHNS and CDR2 is SASEGT in the germline V gene. The CDR3 has 14 amino acids. CDR3 nucleotide sequence: TGTGCCAGCAGTGAAGCAGGGGGGGACACTGAAGCTTTCTTT. It translates to CASSEAGGDTEAFF.

About this clonotype itself: Since a much larger clone is just one base distant, this may be a read error. The chain links TRBV27 to TRBJ1-2, with 9 positions matching TRBD1. This CDR3 spans 11 amino acids. CDR1 is MNHEY, CDR2 SMNVEV, per germline (reference sequence). V trimming: 10 bases; J trimming: 8 bases; junction bases outside the gene matches: 5. CDR3 region: CATRQGGGYTF. The CDR3 region has the DNA TGTGCCACACGACAGGGGGGCGGCTACACCTTC.

The CDR3 region has the DNA TGTGCCAGCAGCAGCGGGAACCGTGGGGAAGCTTTCTTT. It encodes CASSSGNRGEAFF. The chain links TRBV5-6 to TRBJ1-1; D not resolved. The CDR3 has 13 residues. Germline CDR1 is SGHDT and CDR2 is YYEEEE. V was trimmed by 4 bases and J by 8 bases, leaving 15 bases between them.

In its sample, this clonotype was seen many times. The V gene is TRBV30, the J gene TRBJ2-1, with D maybe TRBD2 (6 bases). V was shortened by 4 bases and J by 0 bases, with 16 bases between the two germline ends. This CDR3 contains 16 residues. Germline V gene lookup returns CDR1 GTSNPN and CDR2 SVGIG (reference sequence). For the CDR3, the DNA is TGTGCCTGGACCGATCGCGGGAAGAGCTCCTACAATGAGCAGTTCTTC. Translated: CAWTDRGKSSYNEQFF.

This clonotype was observed many times. This sequence joins TRBV27 and TRBJ1-2; D is uncertain. CDR1 is MNHEY and CDR2 is SMNVEV in the germline V gene (reference sequence). The ends were cut back, 4 bases at V and 3 bases at J, with 9 bases in the middle. The CDR3 has 13 residues. The CDR3 bases are TGTGCCAGCAGTTATGGGCCGGACTATGGCTACACCTTC. Its protein product is CASSYGPDYGYTF.

The chain has TRBV5-4 and TRBJ2-5, with TRBD2 as a possible D gene (7 bases). CDR1 is SGHNT and CDR2 is YYREEE in the germline V gene (reference sequence). The CDR3 extends over 15 amino acids. With 3 bases removed from V and 3 bases from J, the gap between germline ends came to 15 bases. CDR3 DNA sequence: TGTGCCAGCAGCTATCCAATAGGGGGGGAAGAGACCCAGTACTTC. It yields the protein CASSYPIGGEETQYF.

This clonotype was observed a handful of times. J is TRBJ2-2 and V is TRBV5-5, with 12 bases lining up with TRBD1. The germline V gene encodes CDR1 SGHKS and CDR2 YYEKEE (reference sequence). The junction had 6 bases not matched to a gene; V was cut back by 4 bases and J by 5 bases. This CDR3 spans 16 amino acids. As DNA, the CDR3 is TGTGCCAGCAGCGCAGGGACAGGGGGCGGGACCGGGGAGCTGTTTTTT. Protein: CASSAGTGGGTGELFF.